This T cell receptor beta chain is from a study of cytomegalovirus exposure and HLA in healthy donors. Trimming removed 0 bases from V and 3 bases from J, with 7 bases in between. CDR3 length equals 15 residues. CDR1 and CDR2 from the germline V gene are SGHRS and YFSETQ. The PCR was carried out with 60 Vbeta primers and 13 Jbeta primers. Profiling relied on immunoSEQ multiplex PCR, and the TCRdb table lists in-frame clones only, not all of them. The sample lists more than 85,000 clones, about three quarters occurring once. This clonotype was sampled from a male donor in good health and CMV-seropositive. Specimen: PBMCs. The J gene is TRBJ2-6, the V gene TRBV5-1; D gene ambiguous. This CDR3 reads CASSLAVSGANVLTF. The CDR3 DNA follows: TGCGCCAGCAGCTTGGCGGTTAGTGGGGCCAACGTCCTGACTTTC. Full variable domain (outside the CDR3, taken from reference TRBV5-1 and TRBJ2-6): KAGVTQTPRYLIKTRGQQVTLSCSPISGHRSVSWYQQTPGQGLQFLFEYFSETQRNKGNFPGRFSGRQFSNSRSEMNVSTLELGDSALYLCASSLAVSGANVLTFGAGSRLTVL.